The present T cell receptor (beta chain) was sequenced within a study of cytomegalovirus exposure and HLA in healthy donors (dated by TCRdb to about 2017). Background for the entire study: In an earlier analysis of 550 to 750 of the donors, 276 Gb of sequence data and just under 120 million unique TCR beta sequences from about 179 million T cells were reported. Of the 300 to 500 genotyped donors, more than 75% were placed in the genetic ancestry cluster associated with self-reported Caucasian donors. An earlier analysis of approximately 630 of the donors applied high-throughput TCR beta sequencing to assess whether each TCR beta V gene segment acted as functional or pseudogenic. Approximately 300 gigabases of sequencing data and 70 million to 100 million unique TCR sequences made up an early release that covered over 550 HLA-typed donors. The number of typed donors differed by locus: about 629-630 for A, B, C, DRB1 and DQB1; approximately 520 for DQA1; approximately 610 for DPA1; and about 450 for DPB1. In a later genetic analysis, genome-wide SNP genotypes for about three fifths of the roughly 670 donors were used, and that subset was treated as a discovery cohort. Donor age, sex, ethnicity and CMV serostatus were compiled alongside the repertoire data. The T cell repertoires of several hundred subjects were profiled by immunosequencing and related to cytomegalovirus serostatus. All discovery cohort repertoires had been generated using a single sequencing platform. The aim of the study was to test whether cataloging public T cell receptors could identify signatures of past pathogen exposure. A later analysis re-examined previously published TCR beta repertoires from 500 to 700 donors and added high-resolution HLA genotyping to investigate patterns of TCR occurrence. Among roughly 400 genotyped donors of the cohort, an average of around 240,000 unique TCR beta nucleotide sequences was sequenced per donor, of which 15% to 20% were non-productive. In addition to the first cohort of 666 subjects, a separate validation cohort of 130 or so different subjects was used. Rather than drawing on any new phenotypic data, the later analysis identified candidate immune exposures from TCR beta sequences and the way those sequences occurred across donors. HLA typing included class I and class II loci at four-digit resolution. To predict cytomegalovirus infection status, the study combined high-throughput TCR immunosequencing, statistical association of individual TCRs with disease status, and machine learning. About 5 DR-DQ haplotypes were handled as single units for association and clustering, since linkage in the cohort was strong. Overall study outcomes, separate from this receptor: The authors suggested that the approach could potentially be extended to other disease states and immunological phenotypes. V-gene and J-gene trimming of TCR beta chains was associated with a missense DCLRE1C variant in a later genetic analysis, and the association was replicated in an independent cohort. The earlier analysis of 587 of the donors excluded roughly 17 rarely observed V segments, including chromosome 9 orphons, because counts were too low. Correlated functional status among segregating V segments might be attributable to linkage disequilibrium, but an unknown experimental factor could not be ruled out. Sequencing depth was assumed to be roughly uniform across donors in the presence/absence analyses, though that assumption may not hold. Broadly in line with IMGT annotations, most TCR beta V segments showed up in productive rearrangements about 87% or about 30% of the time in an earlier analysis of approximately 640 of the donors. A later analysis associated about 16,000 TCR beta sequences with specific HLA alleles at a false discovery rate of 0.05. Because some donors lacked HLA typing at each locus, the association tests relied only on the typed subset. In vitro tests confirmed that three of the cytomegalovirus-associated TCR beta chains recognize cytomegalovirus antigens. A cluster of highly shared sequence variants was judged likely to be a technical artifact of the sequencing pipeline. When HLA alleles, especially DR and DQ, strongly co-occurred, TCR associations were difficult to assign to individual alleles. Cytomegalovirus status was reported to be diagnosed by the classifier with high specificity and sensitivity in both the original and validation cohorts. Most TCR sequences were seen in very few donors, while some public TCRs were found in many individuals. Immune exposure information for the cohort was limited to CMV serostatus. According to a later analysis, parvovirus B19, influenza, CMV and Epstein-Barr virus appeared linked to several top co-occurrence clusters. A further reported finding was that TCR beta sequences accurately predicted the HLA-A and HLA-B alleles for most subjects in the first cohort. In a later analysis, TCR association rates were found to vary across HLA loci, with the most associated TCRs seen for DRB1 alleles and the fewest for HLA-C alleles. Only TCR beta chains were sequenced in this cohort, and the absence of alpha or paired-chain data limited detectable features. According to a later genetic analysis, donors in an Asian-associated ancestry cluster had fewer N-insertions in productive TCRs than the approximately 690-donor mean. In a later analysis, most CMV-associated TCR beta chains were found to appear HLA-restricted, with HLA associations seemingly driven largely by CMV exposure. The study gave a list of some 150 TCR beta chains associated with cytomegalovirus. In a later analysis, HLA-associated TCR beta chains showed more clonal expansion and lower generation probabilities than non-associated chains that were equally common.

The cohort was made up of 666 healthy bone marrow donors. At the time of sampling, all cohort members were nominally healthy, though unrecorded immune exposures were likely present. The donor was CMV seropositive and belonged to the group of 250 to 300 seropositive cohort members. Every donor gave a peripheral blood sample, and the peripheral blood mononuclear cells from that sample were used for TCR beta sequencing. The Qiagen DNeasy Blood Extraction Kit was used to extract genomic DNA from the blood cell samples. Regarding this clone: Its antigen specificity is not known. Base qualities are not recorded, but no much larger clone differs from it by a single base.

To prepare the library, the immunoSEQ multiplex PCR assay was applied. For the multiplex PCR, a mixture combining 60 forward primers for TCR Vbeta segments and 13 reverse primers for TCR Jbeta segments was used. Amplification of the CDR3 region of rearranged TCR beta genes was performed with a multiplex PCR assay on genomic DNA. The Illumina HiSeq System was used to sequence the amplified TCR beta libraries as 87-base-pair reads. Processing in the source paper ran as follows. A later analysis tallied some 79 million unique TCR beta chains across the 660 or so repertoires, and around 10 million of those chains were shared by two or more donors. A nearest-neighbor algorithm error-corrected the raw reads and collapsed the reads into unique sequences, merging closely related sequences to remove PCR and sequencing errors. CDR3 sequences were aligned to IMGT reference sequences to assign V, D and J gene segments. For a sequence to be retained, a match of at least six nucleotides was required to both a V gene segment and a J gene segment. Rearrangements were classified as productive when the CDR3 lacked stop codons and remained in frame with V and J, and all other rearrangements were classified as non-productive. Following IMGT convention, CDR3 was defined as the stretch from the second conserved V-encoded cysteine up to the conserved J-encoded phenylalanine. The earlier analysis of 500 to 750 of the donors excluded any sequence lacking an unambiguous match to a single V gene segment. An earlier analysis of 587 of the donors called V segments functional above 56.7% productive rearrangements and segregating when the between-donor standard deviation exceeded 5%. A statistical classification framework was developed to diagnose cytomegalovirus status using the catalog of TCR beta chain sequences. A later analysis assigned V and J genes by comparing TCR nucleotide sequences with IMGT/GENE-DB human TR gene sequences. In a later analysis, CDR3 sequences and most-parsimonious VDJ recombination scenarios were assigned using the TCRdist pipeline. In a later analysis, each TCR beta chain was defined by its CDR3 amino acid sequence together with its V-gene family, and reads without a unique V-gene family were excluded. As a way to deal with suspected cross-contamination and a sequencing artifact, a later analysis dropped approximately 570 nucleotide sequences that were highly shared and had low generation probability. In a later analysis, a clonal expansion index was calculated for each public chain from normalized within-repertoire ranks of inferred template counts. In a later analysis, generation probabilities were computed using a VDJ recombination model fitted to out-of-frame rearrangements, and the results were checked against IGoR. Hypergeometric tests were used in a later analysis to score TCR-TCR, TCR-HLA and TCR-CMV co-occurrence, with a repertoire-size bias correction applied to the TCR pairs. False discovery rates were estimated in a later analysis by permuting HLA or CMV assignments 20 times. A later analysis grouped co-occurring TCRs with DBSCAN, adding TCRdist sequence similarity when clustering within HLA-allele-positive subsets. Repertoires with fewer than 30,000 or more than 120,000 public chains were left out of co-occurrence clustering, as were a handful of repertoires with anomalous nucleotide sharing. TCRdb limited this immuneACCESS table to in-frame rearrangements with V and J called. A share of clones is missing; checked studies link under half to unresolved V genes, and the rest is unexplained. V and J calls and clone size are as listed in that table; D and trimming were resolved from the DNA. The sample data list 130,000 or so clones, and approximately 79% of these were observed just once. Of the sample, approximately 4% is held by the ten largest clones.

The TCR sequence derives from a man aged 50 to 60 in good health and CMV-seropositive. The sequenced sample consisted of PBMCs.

The CDR3 protein is CASSPSSGNTIYF. The bases read TGTGCCAGCAGCCCGAGCTCTGGAAACACCATATATTTT. Recombination linked TRBV11-2 to TRBJ1-3; there is no confident call for the D gene. The germline ends are 5 bases apart after V is trimmed by 5 bases and J by 0 bases. The CDR3 spans 13 residues, from the cysteine through the phenylalanine. Kept here is only the CDR3 DNA, which spans 39 bases and is read in frame from base 1. Reading the germline V gene gives CDR1 SGHAT and CDR2 FQNNGV.